One and the same sample provided the 18 T cell receptor beta chains below, sequenced in a study of chemoradiotherapy in HPV16-positive cancers. TCRdb keeps only in-frame clones here, not all; method: immunoSEQ multiplex PCR. The table has over 1,500 clones, 86% seen once. Sequencing used tumor tissue, obtained from a patient who underwent chemoradiotherapy. Source of these receptors: a human donor with HPV-associated anogenital cancer.

The chain recombines TRBV19 with TRBJ2-2; tentative D call: TRBD2 (6 bases). In germline, CDR1 is LNHDA, CDR2 SQIVND (reference sequence). Trimming left V 3 bases short and J 4 bases short, with 12 bases between. The CDR3 is made up of 15 amino acids. CDR3 sequence reads: CASSMRGFGTGELFF. DNA for the CDR3: TGTGCCAGTAGTATGCGGGGTTTTGGCACCGGGGAGCTGTTTTTT.

V gene TRBV5-1 combines with J gene TRBJ2-2, with 7 bases aligning to TRBD1. This CDR3 is built from 15 residues. The ends lost 3 bases at V and 2 bases at J; junction bases unmatched: 4. CDR1 SGHRS and CDR2 YFSETQ come from the germline V gene. CDR3 sequence: CASSSDRVNTGELFF. The CDR3 nucleotides are TGCGCCAGCAGCTCCGACAGGGTAAACACCGGGGAGCTGTTTTTT.

Concerning this clone itself: A junction boundary mismatches the germline segment, possibly from a read error. V and J are TRBV27 and TRBJ2-7, with D uncertain. Germline-derived CDR1 and CDR2 are MNHEY and SMNVEV (reference sequence). The CDR3 loop spans 9 amino acids. The CDR3 is CAPSCEQYF. Here the CDR3 DNA reads TGTGCCCCCTCCTGCGAGCAGTACTTC.

The table lists this clone with a count of one. The chain links TRBV7-9 to TRBJ2-5, with D perhaps TRBD1 (6 bases). Germline lookup yields CDR1 SEHNR and CDR2 FQNEAQ (reference sequence). Trimming pared 4 bases from V and 2 bases from J, leaving 11 bases between. The CDR3 has 14 residues. The CDR3 loop is CASSSDRIQETQYF. For the CDR3, the DNA is TGTGCCAGCAGCTCGGACAGAATTCAAGAGACCCAGTACTTC.

This chain links TRBV11-3 with TRBJ2-1; 7 bases are shared with TRBD2. The V gene end was trimmed by 2 bases and the J gene end by 7 bases; junction bases not matched to a gene: 8. Germline assignment: CDR1 SGHNT and CDR2 YENEEA. CDR3 length: 15 residues. The CDR3 sequence is CASSLLGGPQNEQFF. CDR3 DNA sequence: TGTGCCAGCAGCTTACTGGGAGGGCCGCAGAATGAGCAGTTCTTC.

The chain is built from TRBV11-3 and TRBJ1-2, with 7 nucleotides matching TRBD1. CDR1 SGHNT and CDR2 YENEEA come from the germline V gene. With V trimmed by 5 bases and J by 6 bases, 6 bases remained unmatched. This CDR3 contains 13 residues. The CDR3 DNA is TGTGCCAGCAGCCAGACAGGGCTACATGGCTACACCTTC. Encoded protein: CASSQTGLHGYTF.

The chain uses TRBV25-1 and TRBJ2-3, with 9 nucleotides matching TRBD2. Germline V lookup: CDR1 MGHDK, CDR2 SYGVNS. CDR3 length: 15 residues. V shed 10 bases and J 6 bases; nucleotides not matched to a gene: 14. The CDR3 reads CANDPSGTGVDTQYF. CDR3 nucleotide sequence: TGTGCCAATGATCCTAGCGGGACTGGGGTGGATACGCAGTATTTT. The whole variable domain, filled in from reference TRBV25-1 and TRBJ2-3, reads EADIYQTPRYLVIGTGKKITLECSQTMGHDKMYWYQQDPGMELHLIHYSYGVNSTEKGDLSSESTVSRIRTEHFPLTLESARPSHTSQYLCANDPSGTGVDTQYFGPGTRLTVL.

The chain recombines TRBV30 with TRBJ2-1; the D call may be TRBD1 or TRBD2 (5 bases each). Trimming removed 6 bases at V and 0 bases at J, with 15 bases between. The CDR3 runs to 15 residues. CDR1 is GTSNPN, CDR2 SVGIG, per germline (reference sequence). CDR3 sequence: CACEGAGASYNEQFF. The CDR3 DNA reads as TGTGCCTGTGAGGGAGCTGGGGCCTCCTACAATGAGCAGTTCTTC.

The chain combines TRBV29-1 with TRBJ2-5, with D perhaps matching TRBD2 (5 bases). Germline V gives CDR1 SQVTM, CDR2 ANQGSEA. This CDR3 is built from 12 residues. Trimming took 3 bases from V and 4 from J, leaving 9 bases between them. CDR3 region: CSVELAGETQYF. In nucleotides, the CDR3 is TGCAGCGTTGAGCTGGCGGGAGAGACCCAGTACTTC.

The rearrangement links TRBV9 to TRBJ1-2; TRBD1 is a possible D gene (6 bases). CDR3 length: 16 amino acids. The V gene lost 4 bases and the J gene lost 3 bases, with 19 bases spanning the gap. CDR1 and CDR2 from the germline V gene are SGDLS and YYNGEE. For the CDR3, the DNA is TGTGCCAGCAGCACAACGGAGGGGGGTTACGACTATGGCTACACCTTC. It codes for CASSTTEGGYDYGYTF.

The chain recombines TRBV30 with TRBJ2-5; the match to TRBD2 covers 7 bases. The CDR3 has 13 residues. Germline trimming cut 2 bases from V and 5 bases from J; bases unmatched to any gene: 5. Germline assignment: CDR1 GTSNPN and CDR2 SVGIG (reference sequence). CDR3 region: CAWSQGGSETQYF. CDR3 DNA: TGTGCCTGGAGTCAGGGAGGGTCCGAGACCCAGTACTTC.

V is TRBV6-5 and J is TRBJ1-2; no definite D call. CDR1 is MNHEY, CDR2 SVGAGI, per germline. Deletions cut 0 bases from V and 6 bases from J, with 11 bases between. The CDR3 length is 14 residues. CDR3 region: CASSYSNGIDGYTF. As DNA, the CDR3 is TGTGCCAGCAGTTACTCGAACGGGATTGATGGCTACACCTTC.

The rearrangement links TRBV5-1 to TRBJ2-5; 10 bases map to TRBD2. V lost 1 base and J lost 1; bases outside the gene matches: 7. The CDR3 has 17 amino acids. Germline values: CDR1 SGHRS, CDR2 YFSETQ. CDR3 protein: CASSLLVAGGSQETQYF. The CDR3 bases are TGCGCCAGCAGCTTGTTAGTAGCGGGGGGTTCCCAAGAGACCCAGTACTTC. Full variable domain (rest looked up from reference TRBV5-1 and TRBJ2-5): KAGVTQTPRYLIKTRGQQVTLSCSPISGHRSVSWYQQTPGQGLQFLFEYFSETQRNKGNFPGRFSGRQFSNSRSEMNVSTLELGDSALYLCASSLLVAGGSQETQYFGPGTRLLVL.

V and J are TRBV9 and TRBJ2-7, with 13 bases identical to TRBD2. The CDR3 is 14 amino acids. Losses at the gene ends were 3 bases for V and 6 bases for J; bases not matched to a gene: 3. In germline, CDR1 is SGDLS, CDR2 YYNGEE. The CDR3 DNA sequence: TGTGCCAGCAGCGAACTAGCGGGAGGGAGCGAGCAGTACTTC. The encoded protein is CASSELAGGSEQYF.

The chain carries TRBV18 and TRBJ2-7, with D perhaps matching TRBD1 (6 bases). The CDR3 is made up of 13 amino acids. Trimming took 2 bases from V and 3 from J, leaving 8 bases between them. Germline CDR1 is KGHSH and CDR2 is LQKENI. The CDR3, as DNA: TGTGCCAGCTCACCAGGGACAAGCTACGAGCAGTACTTC. Encoded protein: CASSPGTSYEQYF.

The chain recombines TRBV7-9 with TRBJ1-5, with TRBD1 matching over 8 bases. Germline-derived CDR1 and CDR2 are SEHNR and FQNEAQ (reference sequence). The CDR3 runs to 14 residues. Trimming cost V 5 bases and J 3 bases; bases outside gene matches: 3. The CDR3 loop is CASSLTGDNQPQHF. The CDR3 DNA sequence: TGTGCCAGCAGCCTGACAGGGGACAATCAGCCCCAGCATTTT.

The chain joins TRBV18 to TRBJ1-1; tentative D call: TRBD1 (6 bases). The CDR3 loop spans 14 amino acids. V lost 6 bases, J lost 1 base, and 12 bases lay in between. From germline, CDR1 is KGHSH and CDR2 LQKENI. Here the CDR3 reads CASSPRTANTEAFF. DNA for the CDR3: TGTGCCAGCTCGCCCCGGACAGCGAACACTGAAGCTTTCTTT.

Only one count was recorded for this clone. The chain has TRBV4-1 and TRBJ1-1; a possible D gene is TRBD1 (5 bases). Trimming cost V 0 bases and J 0 bases, with 11 bases left between them. Germline loops: CDR1 MGHRA, CDR2 YSYEKL. The CDR3 has 16 residues. Written as DNA, the CDR3 is TGCGCCAGCAGCCAAGATCGGGGCCGGATGAACACTGAAGCTTTCTTT. Protein product: CASSQDRGRMNTEAFF.